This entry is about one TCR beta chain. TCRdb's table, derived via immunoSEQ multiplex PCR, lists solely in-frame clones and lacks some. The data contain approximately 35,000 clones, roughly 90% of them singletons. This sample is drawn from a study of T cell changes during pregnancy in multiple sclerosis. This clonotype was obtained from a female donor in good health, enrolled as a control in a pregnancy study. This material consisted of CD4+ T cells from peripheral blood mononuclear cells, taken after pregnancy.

The CDR3 DNA is TGCGCCAGCAGCTTGGGGGAGGCCGGGGGCTACACCTTC. This codes for CASSLGEAGGYTF. V is TRBV5-1 and J is TRBJ1-2; D is ambiguous. V was pared by 0 bases and J by 8 bases, with 11 bases between. Germline CDR1 SGHRS, CDR2 YFSETQ. The CDR3 is 13 amino acids. Looking up the rest from reference TRBV5-1 and TRBJ1-2 gives the full variable domain: KAGVTQTPRYLIKTRGQQVTLSCSPISGHRSVSWYQQTPGQGLQFLFEYFSETQRNKGNFPGRFSGRQFSNSRSEMNVSTLELGDSALYLCASSLGEAGGYTFGSGTRLTVV.